The rows below give T cell receptor beta chains drawn from one sample of a study of T-cell memory formation after mild COVID-19. TCRdb reanalysed the 5' RACE reads using MiXCR and keeps one entry per CDR3 protein. Seen here are fewer than 30,000 distinct CDR3 sequences, 9.5% to 15% observed once, and the top ten hold 15%. Input material: PBMCs or a T cell subset sorted from them (not recorded which). These receptors came from an adult woman who had mild COVID-19 (a few samples of this study predate the infection). Cell type and time point are not known. CDR3s include the opening cysteine and the closing phenylalanine or tryptophan. A D gene is named only where the DNA matches it firmly. Part of the rows lack a size; the others show once, few, many or a class for expanded clones.

d_call	clone_size	j_call	cdr3_length	v_call	cdr3_aa	cdr3_nt
-	many	TRBJ1-1	15	TRBV5-1	CASRRMGGADTEAFF	TGCGCCAGCAGACGAATGGGGGGCGCGGACACTGAAGCTTTCTTT
-	-	TRBJ2-5	12	TRBV5-1	CASSTTRETQYF	TGCGCCAGCAGCACAACGAGGGAGACCCAGTACTTC
-	-	TRBJ2-5	15	TRBV4-3	CASSQVLAEEETQYF	TGCGCCAGCAGCCAAGTACTCGCCGAGGAAGAGACCCAGTACTTC
TRBD2	many	TRBJ2-3	17	TRBV30	CAWNHGLAGVKPDTQYF	TGTGCCTGGAATCATGGACTAGCGGGAGTCAAACCAGATACGCAGTATTTT
TRBD2	-	TRBJ2-1	14	TRBV2	CASSEALAVNEQFF	TGTGCCAGCAGTGAAGCACTAGCGGTTAATGAGCAGTTCTTC
-	-	TRBJ2-5	13	TRBV12-3/TRBV12-4	CASSRDFTGTQYF	TGTGCCAGCAGCCGGGACTTTACTGGGACCCAGTACTTC
-	many	TRBJ1-6	13	TRBV7-8	CASTSSVNSPLHF	TGTGCCAGCACCTCCAGTGTTAATTCACCCCTCCACTTT
-	many	TRBJ2-1	18	TRBV20-1	CSARDLARRGHSYNEQFF	TGCAGTGCTAGAGACCTTGCCCGGCGCGGCCACTCCTACAATGAGCAGTTCTTC
TRBD2	many	TRBJ2-3	12	TRBV12-3/TRBV12-4	CASSLAGNTQYF	TGTGCCAGCAGCTTAGCGGGAAATACGCAGTATTTT
-	many	TRBJ1-5	14	TRBV6-1	CASSPTQKQGPQHF	TGTGCCAGCAGTCCAACTCAAAAACAAGGGCCTCAGCATTTT
-	many	TRBJ2-1	15	TRBV7-9	CASSLFTGVYNEQFF	TGTGCCAGCAGCTTATTCACGGGAGTCTACAATGAGCAGTTCTTC
TRBD1	many	TRBJ2-4	13	TRBV20-1	CSAEQGAKNIQYF	TGCAGTGCTGAACAGGGGGCCAAAAACATTCAGTACTTC
-	-	TRBJ1-1	16	TRBV7-3	CASSLTRVRVNTEAFF	TGTGCCAGCAGCTTAACACGCGTTAGGGTGAACACTGAAGCTTTCTTT
-	many	TRBJ1-5	16	TRBV19	CASSIGGDPINQPQHF	TGTGCCAGTAGTATCGGCGGAGACCCCATCAATCAGCCCCAGCATTTT
-	many	TRBJ1-6	14	TRBV12-5	CASGTQGSGSPLHF	TGTGCTAGTGGTACACAGGGAAGCGGTTCACCCCTCCACTTT
TRBD2	many	TRBJ2-2	18	TRBV25-1	CASSDRTSGSANTGELFF	TGTGCCAGCAGTGACAGGACTAGCGGGAGCGCGAACACCGGGGAGCTGTTTTTT
TRBD1	many	TRBJ1-5	16	TRBV12-3/TRBV12-4	CASSSPGTGVNQPQHF	TGTGCCAGCAGTTCACCAGGGACAGGGGTTAATCAGCCCCAGCATTTT
-	many	TRBJ1-5	13	TRBV18	CASSRLADQPQHF	TGTGCCAGCTCCCGCTTAGCAGATCAGCCCCAGCATTTT
TRBD1	many	TRBJ1-2	14	TRBV15	CATSIDRGAYGYTF	TGTGCCACCAGCATTGACAGGGGGGCCTATGGCTACACCTTC
-	many	TRBJ1-2	11	TRBV11-3	CASSYTWEVYF	TGTGCCAGCAGTTATACTTGGGAAGTCTACTTC
-	many	TRBJ2-2	17	TRBV20-1	CSAREPGHRDNTGELFF	TGCAGTGCTAGAGAACCGGGACACCGAGATAACACCGGGGAGCTGTTTTTT
TRBD1	many	TRBJ2-5	16	TRBV14	CASSKEKDRVGKTQYF	TGTGCCAGCAGCAAGGAGAAGGACAGGGTTGGGAAGACCCAGTACTTC
-	many	TRBJ2-7	15	TRBV25-1	CASSESGGGGYEQYF	TGTGCCAGCAGTGAATCAGGAGGTGGGGGCTACGAGCAGTACTTC
-	many	TRBJ1-2	12	TRBV20-1	CSAHPGDYGYTF	TGCAGTGCTCACCCAGGGGACTATGGCTACACCTTC
-	-	TRBJ2-7	13	TRBV3-1	CASSVDSSYEQYF	TGTGCCAGCAGTGTGGATAGCTCCTACGAGCAGTACTTC
TRBD2	many	TRBJ2-5	14	TRBV7-8	CASAGLAEQETQYF	TGTGCCAGTGCGGGACTAGCGGAGCAAGAGACCCAGTACTTC
-	few	TRBJ1-1	14	TRBV30	CAWSVTGRNTEAFF	TGTGCCTGGAGTGTCACAGGGAGGAACACTGAAGCTTTCTTT
TRBD1	many	TRBJ1-1	17	TRBV14	CASSRILGTGGGTEAFF	TGTGCCAGCAGCCGGATACTGGGGACAGGGGGTGGCACTGAAGCTTTCTTT